What follows describes a single TCR beta chain. The protocol was immunoSEQ multiplex PCR, while the TCRdb copy is restricted to in-frame clones and leaves out a portion. The data show about 220,000 clones, around 87% seen once. This sample is part of a study of blood T cell repertoires in COVID-19. The CDR3 has 17 amino acids. The V and J ends lost 2 bases and 5 bases respectively, with 21 bases between them. Germline V gene lookup returns CDR1 SGHDN and CDR2 FVKESK. The specimen sequenced was peripheral blood. This chain connects TRBV14 to TRBJ1-2; possible D gene TRBD1, 6 bases. This receptor was obtained from a woman aged 25-40 years who had recovered from COVID-19. As DNA, the CDR3 is TGTGCCAGCAGCCAATACTACGGGTTCCAGGGGCTGTATGGCTACACCTTC. Translating it yields CASSQYYGFQGLYGYTF.